The present T cell receptor (beta chain) was sequenced within a study of T-cell reconstitution after alpha-beta-depleted transplantation in children. TCRbeta library preparation incorporated unique molecular identifiers. TCRdb processed the PCR reads anew with MiXCR; each CDR3 protein has one entry. The table has approximately 230,000 distinct CDR3 sequences, around 25% seen once. To note about this clonotype: Its antigen is not identified.

Study-level points and caveats: A year post-transplant, T-cell counts and diversity derived mostly from newly produced T cells. Roughly two months post-transplant, alpha-beta T cells reportedly originated from several hundred graft clones that had expanded.

The germline CDR1 and CDR2 sequences are SGHVS and FQNEAQ. CDR3 size: 16 residues. The V end lost 2 bases, the J end lost 0 bases, and 13 bases lay between the germline ends. The clonotype originates from a female patient aged 2 to 10 who had a stem cell transplant for congenital amegakaryocytic thrombocytopenia, so the T cells may come from the graft donor. The chain combines TRBV7-8 with TRBJ2-5; possible D gene TRBD2, 6 bases. The sample consisted of PBMCs, mostly from graft donor cells, taken 360 days after TCRalphabeta/CD19-depleted stem cell transplant. The DNA for the CDR3 is TGTGCCAGCAGCTTACCCCCTGCGGGGAACCAAGAGACCCAGTACTTC. This encodes CASSLPPAGNQETQYF.